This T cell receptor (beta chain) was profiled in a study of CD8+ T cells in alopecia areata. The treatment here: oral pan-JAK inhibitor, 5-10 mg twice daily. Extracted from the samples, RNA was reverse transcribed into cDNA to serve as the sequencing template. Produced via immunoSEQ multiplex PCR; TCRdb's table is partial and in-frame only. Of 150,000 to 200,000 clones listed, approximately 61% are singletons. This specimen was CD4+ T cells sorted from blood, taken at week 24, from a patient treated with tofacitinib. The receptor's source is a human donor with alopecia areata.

The CDR3: CSSGSGGGIYGYTF. In DNA form, the CDR3 reads TGCAGCTCTGGGTCCGGAGGAGGAATCTATGGCTACACCTTC. This chain connects TRBV29-1 to TRBJ1-2; no clear D. Germline V CDR1 and CDR2: SQVTM, ANQGSEA. CDR3 length: 14 amino acids. V lost 8 bases and J lost 4, with 20 bases in between. Using reference TRBV29-1 and TRBJ1-2 for the parts outside the CDR3, the full variable domain is SAVISQKPSRDICQRGTSLTIQCQVDSQVTMMFWYRQQPGQSLTLIATANQGSEATYESGFVIDKFPISRPNLTFSTLTVSNMSPEDSSIYLCSSGSGGGIYGYTFGSGTRLTVV.